The 22 T cell receptor beta chains reported below all come from one sample, sequenced in a study of cytomegalovirus exposure and HLA in healthy donors. The primer mix had 60 Vbeta and 13 Jbeta primers. Sequenced by immunoSEQ multiplex PCR; TCRdb stores in-frame clones only, minus some. Of about 89,000 clones listed, more than 70% were seen once; the top ten hold around 3.5%. The sample was PBMCs. The receptors shown here come from a man under 40 in good health and CMV-seronegative.

This chain uses TRBV2 with TRBJ1-1; unclear D gene. The V end lost 7 bases, the J end lost 11 bases, and 20 bases lay between the germline ends. Germline CDR1 reads SNHLY; CDR2 reads FYNNEI. The CDR3 totals 13 residues. This CDR3 is CASKTTEKTGAFF. DNA for the CDR3: TGTGCCAGCAAGACGACTGAAAAAACTGGGGCTTTCTTT.

This clone was detected a few times. The J gene is TRBJ1-5, the V gene TRBV21-1; the table assigns TRBD1, which was not confirmed against the DNA. TRBV21-1 is a documented pseudogene. This CDR3 has 16 residues. The CDR3 region has the DNA TGTGCCAGCAGCAAAGGGACAAAAAATGGGCATCAGCCCCAGCATTTT. Translation: CASSKGTKNGHQPQHF.

This clone was counted once. The chain combines TRBV2 with TRBJ2-7; D unresolved. Trimming pared 2 bases from V and 2 bases from J, leaving 10 bases between. The CDR3 spans 14 residues. CDR1 is SNHLY, CDR2 FYNNEI, per germline. CDR3 in amino acids: CASSERQETYEQYF. CDR3 DNA sequence: TGTGCCAGCAGTGAACGTCAGGAAACCTACGAGCAGTACTTC. Complete variable domain (other parts from reference TRBV2 and TRBJ2-7): EPEVTQTPSHQVTQMGQEVILRCVPISNHLYFYWYRQILGQKVEFLVSFYNNEISEKSEIFDDQFSVERPDGSNFTLKIRSTKLEDSAMYFCASSERQETYEQYFGPGTRLTVT.

The sample holds a few counts of this clone. The chain joins TRBV6-1 to TRBJ2-7; 11 bases align to TRBD2. In germline, CDR1 is MNHNS, CDR2 SASEGT. The CDR3 spans 15 residues. Trimming at V came to 4 bases and at J to 5 bases, leaving 7 bases not matched to a gene. The CDR3 sequence: CASSAIAGGPHEQYF. The CDR3 coding sequence is TGTGCCAGCAGTGCTATAGCGGGGGGGCCCCACGAGCAGTACTTC.

The chain combines TRBV5-1 with TRBJ2-7, with 10 bases matching TRBD2. The CDR3 has 15 residues. CDR1 and CDR2 from the germline V gene are SGHRS and YFSETQ. J gave up 4 bases and V 4 bases, and 8 bases lay outside the gene matches. The CDR3 protein is CASSHSSGSWYEQYF. CDR3 DNA: TGCGCCAGCAGCCATTCTAGCGGGAGCTGGTACGAGCAGTACTTC.

This clone was observed once. V and J are TRBV2 and TRBJ1-2; TRBD1 matches 12 bases. The CDR3 runs 18 residues. CDR1 and CDR2 (germline): SNHLY, FYNNEI. The junction had 12 bases not matched to a gene; V was cut back by 6 bases and J by 1 base. For the CDR3, the DNA is TGTGCCAGCAGCCACACCCGGGACAGGGGGCTGGATAACTATGGCTACACCTTC. Translation: CASSHTRDRGLDNYGYTF.

This clone has just a few counts. The chain carries TRBV7-6 and TRBJ2-5, with D perhaps matching TRBD1 (5 bases). Between the trimmed V and J ends, which lost 5 bases and 5 bases, there was a span of 12 bases. Germline V lookup: CDR1 SGHVS, CDR2 FNYEAQ. CDR3 size: 13 residues. In nucleotides, the CDR3 is TGTGCCAGCAGCCAAGGGTACAGGGAGACCCAGTACTTC. The encoded protein is CASSQGYRETQYF.

The chain joins TRBV27 to TRBJ2-7, with 10 bases fitting TRBD1. CDR1 and CDR2 (germline): MNHEY, SMNVEV (reference sequence). The CDR3 is made up of 15 amino acids. V lost 4 bases, J lost 6 bases, and 9 bases stayed unmatched. DNA of the CDR3: TGTGCCAGCAGTTCGCTCCGGGACAGGGGAGGCGAGCAGTACTTC. Translating gives CASSSLRDRGGEQYF.

The sample holds a few counts of this clone. The chain employs TRBV5-6 and TRBJ2-5; 8 nucleotides match TRBD2. The CDR3 totals 14 residues. Trimming cost V 3 bases and J 4 bases; bases outside gene matches: 5. Germline CDR1 reads SGHDT; CDR2 reads YYEEEE. As DNA, the CDR3 is TGTGCCAGCAGCTCGAGCGGGAGTGGAGAGACCCAGTACTTC. As protein: CASSSSGSGETQYF.

The chain couples TRBV4-3 to TRBJ2-3, with TRBD1 as a possible D gene (7 bases). V was pared by 4 bases and J by 5 bases, with 10 bases between. The germline V gene has CDR1 LGHNA and CDR2 YSLEER. CDR3 length: 13 residues. The CDR3 DNA reads as TGCGCCAGCAGCCCTCAGGGGGGAGATACGCAGTATTTT. Translation: CASSPQGGDTQYF.

The rearrangement links TRBV5-6 to TRBJ2-7; 8 bases align to TRBD1. Germline V gene sequence: CDR1 SGHDT, CDR2 YYEEEE. With 4 bases clipped from V and 4 bases from J, the junction kept 4 bases outside the gene matches. CDR3 size: 13 residues. The CDR3 loop reads CASSAQGGYEQYF. CDR3 DNA sequence: TGTGCCAGCAGCGCACAGGGGGGTTACGAGCAGTACTTC.

V usage is TRBV14 and J usage is TRBJ2-1; D is ambiguous. In germline, CDR1 is SGHDN, CDR2 FVKESK. The CDR3 is 14 residues long. Trimming took off 4 bases at V and 7 bases at J, with 14 bases between the two ends. The CDR3 spells CASSPNPRRNEQFF. Here the CDR3 DNA reads TGTGCCAGCAGCCCAAATCCTAGGCGGAATGAGCAGTTCTTC.

Points on this clone: A read error may produce the germline difference seen at one junction end. The rearrangement links TRBV7-9 to TRBJ2-1; TRBD2 matches 8 bases. CDR1 SEHNR and CDR2 FQNEAQ come from the germline V gene (reference sequence). The CDR3 runs to 17 residues. In DNA form, the CDR3 reads TGTTCCAGCAGCTTAGCGAGCGGGGGCCACTCCTACAATGAGCAGTTCTTC. It yields the protein CSSSLASGGHSYNEQFF.

V gene TRBV11-3 combines with J gene TRBJ2-3; the D gene is possibly TRBD1 (5 bases). The CDR3 length is 16 residues. Germline V gene sequence: CDR1 SGHNT, CDR2 YENEEA. Deletions cut 1 base from V and 0 bases from J, with 11 bases between. CDR3 sequence reads: CASSLGQGWSTDTQYF. CDR3 nucleotides: TGTGCCAGCAGCTTAGGGCAGGGTTGGAGCACAGATACGCAGTATTTT.

To note about this clone: The junction differs from germline at one of its ends, possibly a read error. This chain uses TRBV15 with TRBJ2-7, with D perhaps TRBD1 (5 bases). CDR1 is LNHNV and CDR2 is YYDKDF in the germline V gene (reference sequence). CDR3 length equals 12 residues. CDR3 sequence: CATSRGLTATFF. DNA for the CDR3: TGTGCCACCAGCAGAGGGCTGACAGCCACTTTTTTC.

This clone occurred a few times. The CDR3 nucleotides read TGTGCCAGCAGTTACTCAGACAGGTTGAACACTGAAGCTTTCTTT. It encodes CASSYSDRLNTEAFF. The chain recombines TRBV6-5 with TRBJ1-1; perhaps TRBD1 as D (6 bases). V lost 0 bases and J 0 bases, leaving 8 bases between the germline ends. The germline V gene has CDR1 MNHEY and CDR2 SVGAGI. This CDR3 contains 15 residues.

The CDR3 reads CASSFLAGGWNEQFF. The CDR3 DNA follows: TGTGCCAGCAGCTTCCTAGCGGGGGGGTGGAATGAGCAGTTCTTC. This sequence joins TRBV7-2 and TRBJ2-1; TRBD2 aligns across 12 bases. The V segment lost 3 bases and the J segment 7 bases; nucleotides outside the gene matches: 4. The germline V gene encodes CDR1 SGHTA and CDR2 FQGNSA. CDR3 length: 15 amino acids.

This chain joins TRBV30 and TRBJ1-1; the match to TRBD1 covers 8 bases. The ends lost 2 bases at V and 5 bases at J; junction bases unmatched: 4. This CDR3 has 13 amino acids. CDR1 is GTSNPN and CDR2 is SVGIG in the germline V gene (reference sequence). The chain's CDR3 is CAWSHRGWTEAFF. CDR3 sequence (DNA): TGTGCCTGGAGTCACAGGGGGTGGACTGAAGCTTTCTTT.

Concerning this clone itself: The germline gene is not matched at one end of the junction; a read error may be the cause. The CDR3 region is CASSPRTSWGETQYF. CDR3 in DNA: TGTGCTAGCAGCCCCCGGACTAGTTGGGGTGAGACCCAGTACTTC. V and J are TRBV7-7 and TRBJ2-5; TRBD2 agrees at 7 bases. Germline loops: CDR1 SSHAT, CDR2 FNYEAQ (reference sequence). The CDR3 is 15 residues long.

The chain carries TRBV10-2 and TRBJ1-2; D is unclear. CDR3 length: 16 residues. In germline, CDR1 is WSHSY, CDR2 SAAADI. The ends were cut back, 3 bases at V and 0 bases at J, with 14 bases in the middle. The CDR3 sequence is CASSDRNRITNYGYTF. CDR3 nucleotides: TGCGCCAGCAGTGACCGGAACAGAATTACTAACTATGGCTACACCTTC.

This clone was counted a few times. The CDR3 bases are TGTGCCAGCGCCAGGGAGGGCTCACCCCTCCACTTT. Protein sequence: CASAREGSPLHF. The V and J genes are TRBV7-9 and TRBJ1-6; maybe TRBD1 (5 bases). The CDR3 is 12 residues long. V was pared by 8 bases and J by 10 bases, with 12 bases between. Germline CDR1 reads SEHNR; CDR2 reads FQNEAQ (reference sequence).

V is TRBV11-2 and J is TRBJ1-1, with 9 bases aligning to TRBD1. Looked up from germline, CDR1 is SGHAT and CDR2 is FQNNGV. V was pared by 1 base and J by 3 bases, with 3 bases of the junction left unmatched. The CDR3 length is 15 residues. The CDR3 spells CASSLGDRDYTEAFF. The CDR3 DNA follows: TGTGCCAGCAGCTTAGGGGACAGGGATTACACTGAAGCTTTCTTT.